This T cell receptor beta chain was sequenced during a study of technical replicates of blood from a few donors. Assay used: immunoSEQ multiplex PCR; TCRdb lists only in-frame clones, some missing. Of about 70,000 clones in the sample, approximately 90% were seen once. Trimming removed 6 bases at V and 0 bases at J, with 18 bases between. The CDR3 has 17 amino acids. Germline CDR1 and CDR2: SNHLY and FYNNEI. The chain links TRBV2 to TRBJ2-4, with D perhaps TRBD2 (7 bases). The sequence came from a human donor in good health. Some clones in this sample may be carry-over from other donors' samples. The source material was PBMCs. CDR3 nucleotide sequence: TGTGCCAGCAGCGGGGGGCTTGTGTTACTAGCCAAAAACATTCAGTACTTC. Translated: CASSGGLVLLAKNIQYF. The complete variable domain, with remaining parts taken from reference TRBV2 and TRBJ2-4, reads EPEVTQTPSHQVTQMGQEVILRCVPISNHLYFYWYRQILGQKVEFLVSFYNNEISEKSEIFDDQFSVERPDGSNFTLKIRSTKLEDSAMYFCASSGGLVLLAKNIQYFGAGTRLSVL.